The 17 T cell receptor beta chains below come from one sample, sequenced in a study of T-cell memory formation after mild COVID-19. One entry per CDR3 protein, called by TCRdb with MiXCR from the 5' RACE reads. The data contain approximately 350,000 distinct CDR3 sequences, over 25% of them singletons. Source material: PBMCs or a T cell subset sorted from them (not recorded which). These receptors came from an adult woman who had mild COVID-19 (a few samples of this study predate the infection). Cell type and time point are not known.

This clonotype was detected many times. The gene calls are TRBV12-3 or TRBV12-4 and TRBJ2-5; 13 nucleotides line up with TRBD2. Losses at the gene ends were 6 bases for V and 1 base for J; bases not matched to a gene: 5. This CDR3 is built from 16 residues. The CDR3 DNA reads TGTGCCAGCAGCCTTGGACTAGCGGGGGCCCAAGAGACCCAGTACTTC. This codes for CASSLGLAGAQETQYF.

The sample holds one count of this clonotype. V gene TRBV19 combines with J gene TRBJ2-1, with 11 bases fitting TRBD1. After removal of 9 bases from V and 7 bases from J, the junction contained 5 bases not matched to a gene. CDR3 size: 13 residues. CDR1 LNHDA and CDR2 SQIVND come from the germline V gene (reference sequence). The CDR3, as DNA: TGTGCCAGCGGGACAGGGGGGGTAAATGAGCAGTTCTTC. Translating it yields CASGTGGVNEQFF.

Only a few counts were recorded for this clonotype. The chain combines TRBV10-3 with TRBJ2-3; unclear D gene. Per the germline V gene, CDR1 is ENHRY and CDR2 is SYGVKD. The CDR3 totals 11 residues. V lost 8 bases, J lost 4 bases, and 7 bases lay in between. The CDR3 sequence: CAIASADTQYF. The CDR3 coding sequence is TGTGCCATCGCCTCGGCAGATACGCAGTATTTT.

The rearrangement links TRBV7-6 to TRBJ2-3, with D perhaps TRBD1 or TRBD2 (5 bases each). This CDR3 has 15 residues. Germline V lookup: CDR1 SGHVS, CDR2 FNYEAQ. V was clipped by 5 bases and J by 2 bases, with 14 bases between them. CDR3 bases: TGTGCCAGCAGCCTCCGGGGCGGAAACACAGATACGCAGTATTTT. This encodes CASSLRGGNTDTQYF.

This sequence joins TRBV3-1 and TRBJ1-2; the D gene is possibly TRBD1 (6 bases). This CDR3 spans 15 amino acids. V lost 0 bases and J lost 2, with 10 bases in between. The germline V gene encodes CDR1 LGHDT and CDR2 YNNKEL (reference sequence). The CDR3: CASSQDSQGNYGYTF. The CDR3 bases are TGTGCCAGCAGCCAAGACTCGCAGGGGAACTATGGCTACACCTTC.

The rearrangement joins TRBV9 to TRBJ2-7, with D possibly matching TRBD1 (6 bases). The germline V gene has CDR1 SGDLS and CDR2 YYNGEE. This CDR3 region has 14 residues. V was trimmed by 4 bases and J by 0 bases, leaving 11 bases between them. In DNA form, the CDR3 reads TGTGCCAGCAGCCCAGAGGACAGCTCCTACGAGCAGTACTTC. Its translation is CASSPEDSSYEQYF.

This clonotype was seen a few times. The V gene is TRBV9, the J gene TRBJ1-1; 9 positions match TRBD1. The CDR3 spans 13 residues. CDR1 and CDR2 from the germline V gene are SGDLS and YYNGEE. V was clipped by 3 bases and J by 3 bases; unmatched bases: 0. The CDR3 here is CASSGQGDTEAFF. The CDR3 nucleotides read TGTGCCAGCAGCGGACAGGGGGACACTGAAGCTTTCTTT. Combining the CDR3 with reference TRBV9 and TRBJ1-1 gives the whole variable domain DSGVTQTPKHLITATGQRVTLRCSPRSGDLSVYWYQQSLDQGLQFLIQYYNGEERAKGNILERFSAQQFPDLHSELNLSSLELGDSALYFCASSGQGDTEAFFGQGTRLTVV.

J is TRBJ1-1 and V is TRBV6-2 or TRBV6-3; D possibly corresponds to TRBD1 (5 bases). CDR1 is MNHEY and CDR2 is SVGEGT in the germline V gene. The length of the CDR3 is 14 residues. The ends were cut back, 6 bases at V and 2 bases at J, with 13 bases in the middle. The CDR3 here is CASRSTALNTEAFF. In DNA form, the CDR3 reads TGTGCCAGCAGGTCGACAGCTCTAAACACTGAAGCTTTCTTT.

This clonotype was found a few times. The chain couples TRBV5-1 to TRBJ1-2; 8 nucleotides match TRBD1. This CDR3 is 15 amino acids long. Per the germline V gene, CDR1 is SGHRS and CDR2 is YFSETQ. The V and J ends lost 0 bases and 7 bases, in that order; junction bases with no gene match: 8. The CDR3 loop is CASSLAAGGAGGYTF. The CDR3 DNA is TGCGCCAGCAGCTTGGCCGCAGGGGGCGCGGGTGGCTACACCTTC.

This clonotype has ten or more counts. V and J are TRBV30 and TRBJ2-7, with D maybe TRBD1 (6 bases). The CDR3 spans 13 residues. The germline V gene encodes CDR1 GTSNPN and CDR2 SVGIG (reference sequence). Trimming pared 4 bases from V and 2 bases from J, leaving 12 bases between. DNA for the CDR3: TGTGCCTGGACGGGACACAGAGCCTACGAGCAGTACTTC. Its protein product is CAWTGHRAYEQYF. Drawing the rest from reference TRBV30 and TRBJ2-7, the complete variable domain is SQTIHQWPATLVQPVGSPLSLECTVEGTSNPNLYWYRQAAGRGLQLLFYSVGIGQISSEVPQNLSASRPQDRQFILSSKKLLLSDSGFYLCAWTGHRAYEQYFGPGTRLTVT.

The V and J genes are TRBV29-1 and TRBJ2-1, with 14 positions matching TRBD2. The CDR3 covers 17 residues. V dropped 7 bases and J dropped 7; count of bases not matched to a gene: 15. Germline V CDR1 and CDR2: SQVTM, ANQGSEA. DNA for the CDR3: TGCAGCGCCGTCCGATTTGGGACTAGCGGGAGAATGAATGAGCAGTTCTTC. Translated: CSAVRFGTSGRMNEQFF.

In the case of this clonotype: A junction end diverges from the germline sequence, so it may reflect a read error. This chain uses TRBV12-3 or TRBV12-4 with TRBJ1-5; 9 bases line up with TRBD1. The CDR3 contains 14 residues. CDR3 bases: TGTGCCCGCAGTGGACAGGGGCCAACTCGGCCCCAGCATTTT. Its translation is CARSGQGPTRPQHF.

This clonotype was found a few times. The chain uses TRBV7-6 and TRBJ2-5; D unclear. The V end was cut by 1 base, the J end by 1 base, with 10 bases between. The CDR3 has 15 residues. In germline, CDR1 is SGHVS, CDR2 FNYEAQ. The CDR3 is CASSLVGWTQETQYF. The CDR3 coding sequence is TGTGCCAGCAGCTTAGTCGGCTGGACCCAAGAGACCCAGTACTTC.

The V and J genes are TRBV20-1 and TRBJ2-5; TRBD2 matches at 9 bases. Germline trimming cut 7 bases from V and 2 bases from J; bases unmatched to any gene: 14. The CDR3 contains 16 residues. The germline CDR1 and CDR2 sequences are DFQATT and SNEGSKA (reference sequence). This CDR3 is CSVLPRTSAGQETQYF. The CDR3 coding sequence is TGCAGTGTTCTTCCCCGGACTAGCGCGGGACAAGAGACCCAGTACTTC.

This clonotype appeared a few times. V gene TRBV11-2 combines with J gene TRBJ1-1; D is possibly TRBD1 (5 bases). The CDR3 consists of 15 residues. V was pared by 6 bases and J by 1 base, with 15 bases between. CDR1 and CDR2 (germline): SGHAT, FQNNGV. The CDR3 DNA reads TGTGCCAGCAGAGCAAGCTGGGACCCGAACACTGAAGCTTTCTTT. Translating gives CASRASWDPNTEAFF.

The CDR3 region has the DNA TGTGCCAGCAGCTTCGGAGAGGGAGTTACTAGCGAAACACAAGAGACCCAGTACTTC. Amino acid sequence: CASSFGEGVTSETQETQYF. The V and J genes are TRBV7-9 and TRBJ2-5, with TRBD2 identical over 7 bases. The CDR3 sequence is 19 residues long. The ends lost 3 bases at V and 2 bases at J; junction bases unmatched: 18. Germline V gene sequence: CDR1 SEHNR, CDR2 FQNEAQ (reference sequence).

This clonotype appeared a few times. The junction does not match germline at one end; this may be a read error. The chain links TRBV3-1 to TRBJ2-1; D is perhaps TRBD2 (6 bases). The germline V gene has CDR1 LGHDT and CDR2 YNNKEL (reference sequence). The CDR3 is 12 residues long. The CDR3 coding sequence is TGTGCCAGCAGCCAGCCCGGGACTTCCCAGCTCTTC. Its protein is CASSQPGTSQLF.